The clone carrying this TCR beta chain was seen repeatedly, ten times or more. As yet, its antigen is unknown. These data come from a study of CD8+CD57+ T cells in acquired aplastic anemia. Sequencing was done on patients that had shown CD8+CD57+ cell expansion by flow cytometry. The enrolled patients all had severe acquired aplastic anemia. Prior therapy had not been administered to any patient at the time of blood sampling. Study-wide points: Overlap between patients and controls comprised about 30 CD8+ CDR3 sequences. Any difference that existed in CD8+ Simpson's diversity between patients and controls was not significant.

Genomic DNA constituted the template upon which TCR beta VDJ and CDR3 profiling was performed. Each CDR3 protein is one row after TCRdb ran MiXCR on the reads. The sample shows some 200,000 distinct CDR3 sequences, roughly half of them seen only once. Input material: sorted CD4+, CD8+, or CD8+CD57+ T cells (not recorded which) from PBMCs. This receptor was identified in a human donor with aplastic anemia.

In DNA, the CDR3 is TGCGCCAGCGGACATTCAGGGGGACTATTCTACGAGCAGTACTTC. Protein: CASGHSGGLFYEQYF. The gene calls are TRBV5-1 and TRBJ2-7; either TRBD1 or TRBD2 may supply D (7 bases each). V was clipped by 7 bases and J by 3 bases, with 20 bases between them. CDR1 and CDR2 from the germline V gene are SGHRS and YFSETQ. The CDR3 runs to 15 residues.